Below are 10 T cell receptor beta chains sequenced from a single sample in a study of early T cells in non-severe SARS-CoV-2 infection. One entry per CDR3 protein results from TCRdb running MiXCR on the 5' RACE reads. Among approximately 77,000 distinct CDR3 sequences listed, roughly 4.7% were seen once. The material was whole blood, obtained at baseline. All receptors derive from an adult who was a healthcare worker with PCR-confirmed SARS-CoV-2 infection or an uninfected control (not recorded which).

In its sample, this clonotype was seen many times. J is TRBJ2-1 and V is TRBV7-6; 13 nucleotides agree with TRBD2. The germline V gene encodes CDR1 SGHVS and CDR2 FNYEAQ. V trimming: 3 bases; J trimming: 6 bases; junction bases outside the gene matches: 8. The CDR3 runs to 17 residues. The CDR3 DNA follows: TGTGCCAGCAGCTTTCGTATGAGGACTAGCGGGAGCAATGAGCAGTTCTTC. It codes for CASSFRMRTSGSNEQFF.

This clonotype was found many times. The rearrangement uses TRBV28 and TRBJ2-1; either TRBD1 or TRBD2 may fit D (5 bases each). V lost 4 bases to trimming and J lost 0 bases, with 19 bases between them. The CDR3 runs 18 residues. Per germline, CDR1 MDHEN and CDR2 SYDVKM. CDR3 in amino acids: CASSSLRDPQSSYNEQFF. CDR3 DNA: TGTGCCAGCAGTTCCCTCCGGGACCCCCAGAGCTCCTACAATGAGCAGTTCTTC.

This clonotype was found a few times. CDR3 sequence reads: CSAPLGRAERTQYF. The CDR3 DNA follows: TGCAGTGCCCCCCTCGGGCGCGCTGAAAGGACCCAGTACTTC. This chain links TRBV20-1 with TRBJ2-5; no clear D. V lost 6 bases and J lost 7, with 21 bases in between. Per the germline V gene, CDR1 is DFQATT and CDR2 is SNEGSKA (reference sequence). The CDR3 is 14 residues long.

Concerning this clonotype itself: This may come from a read error, since a much larger clone is one base off. The genes are TRBV12-3 or TRBV12-4 and TRBJ2-1, with D uncertain. The CDR3 consists of 10 residues. The DNA for the CDR3 is TGTGCCAGCAGCCAACTTGAGCTGTTCTTC. Residues: CASSQLELFF.

This clonotype has at least ten counts. The CDR3 loop is CASSGRGGQGYTF. Written as DNA, the CDR3 is TGTGCCAGCAGTGGTCGGGGGGGACAGGGCTACACCTTC. V usage is TRBV6-5 and J usage is TRBJ1-2; 7 positions match TRBD1. Germline lookup yields CDR1 MNHEY and CDR2 SVGAGI. Trimming cost V 5 bases and J 8 bases; bases outside gene matches: 8. This CDR3 contains 13 residues.

This chain joins TRBV28 and TRBJ1-2; D perhaps matches TRBD1 (5 bases). With 3 bases removed from V and 3 bases from J, the gap between germline ends came to 8 bases. Germline V gene sequence: CDR1 MDHEN, CDR2 SYDVKM. The CDR3 is made up of 13 amino acids. DNA for the CDR3: TGTGCCAGCAGTTTGGTAGGGGACTATGGCTACACCTTC. Translated: CASSLVGDYGYTF.

This clonotype was observed many times. V usage is TRBV7-9 and J usage is TRBJ1-2; D is perhaps TRBD1 (6 bases). Germline-derived CDR1 and CDR2 are SEHNR and FQNEAQ (reference sequence). This CDR3 region has 12 residues. Trimming removed 5 bases at V and 4 bases at J, with 8 bases between. The CDR3 spells CASSPQGYGYTF. The CDR3 bases are TGTGCCAGCAGCCCACAGGGCTATGGCTACACCTTC.

At least ten counts were recorded for this clonotype. The chain combines TRBV28 with TRBJ1-1; D is perhaps TRBD1 (5 bases). Trimming took 6 bases from V and 4 from J, leaving 21 bases between them. The CDR3 totals 16 residues. The germline V gene encodes CDR1 MDHEN and CDR2 SYDVKM. The CDR3 bases are TGTGCCAGCAGCCCTACCCAGGGTAGGTTGGCCACTGAAGCTTTCTTT. It yields the protein CASSPTQGRLATEAFF.

This clonotype has at least ten counts. The chain carries TRBV7-9 and TRBJ2-3, with TRBD2 matching over 9 bases. Trimming removed 4 bases from V and 0 bases from J; junction bases left unmatched: 8. The CDR3 sequence is 17 residues long. The V gene's germline CDR1 is SEHNR and CDR2 FQNEAQ (reference sequence). CDR3: CASSSSTSGGSTDTQYF. The CDR3 coding sequence is TGTGCCAGCAGCTCTAGCACGAGCGGGGGGAGCACAGATACGCAGTATTTT. Drawing the rest from reference TRBV7-9 and TRBJ2-3, the complete variable domain is DTGVSQNPRHKITKRGQNVTFRCDPISEHNRLYWYRQTLGQGPEFLTYFQNEAQLEKSRLLSDRFSAERPKGSFSTLEIQRTEQGDSAMYLCASSSSTSGGSTDTQYFGPGTRLTVL.

The V call is TRBV6-6, the J call TRBJ2-7, with 13 bases aligning to TRBD2. CDR1 is MNHNY, CDR2 SVGAGI, per germline (reference sequence). Trimming removed 8 bases from V and 3 bases from J; junction bases left unmatched: 13. This CDR3 is 17 amino acids long. The CDR3 nucleotides read TGTGCCAGCCATCGGACTAGCGGGAGTCCTTTCAACTACGAGCAGTACTTC. Protein product: CASHRTSGSPFNYEQYF.